This TCR beta chain was identified during a study of blood T cell repertoires in COVID-19. Study overall: Whether acute or convalescent, the COVID-19 samples came from the United States, Italy and Spain.

The CDR3 loop spans 17 amino acids. Between the trimmed V and J ends, which lost 8 bases and 0 bases, there was a span of 21 bases. Assay: immunoSEQ multiplex PCR; the TCRdb copy retains only in-frame clones and omits some. The sample contains about 190,000 clones, approximately 79% of which appear only once. V and J are TRBV5-3 and TRBJ1-3; D is unclear. TRBV5-3 is placed among ORFs of uncertain function. The TCR comes from a man aged 45 to 65 who had recovered from COVID-19. Material for sequencing was peripheral blood. DNA of the CDR3: TGTGCCAGGAACACCGATCCCGGGTTCTGCTCTGGAAACACCATATATTTT. Translating gives CARNTDPGFCSGNTIYF.